This T cell receptor (beta chain) was captured by sequencing in a study of beta chain features in type 1 diabetes. Findings and caveats of the study: Insertion counts at VDJ junctions were lower in type 1 diabetes patients, who also showed more deletions there.

Trimming left V 4 bases short and J 0 bases short, with 14 bases between. The CDR3 totals 16 residues. CDR1 is LNHNV, CDR2 YYDKDF, per germline (reference sequence). Note on this clone: As yet, its antigen is unknown.

Sequenced material consisted of expressed TCRB transcripts (all of the isolated RNA was reverse transcribed). Produced via immunoSEQ multiplex PCR; TCRdb's table is partial and in-frame only. Of more than 300,000 clones listed, over 9.5% are singletons. Sample: naive CD4+ T cells from blood. This chain connects TRBV15 to TRBJ2-3; tentative D call: TRBD1 (6 bases). This clonotype originated in a man younger than 35 in good health. This CDR3 reads CATSKAQGPSTDTQYF. The CDR3 DNA sequence: TGTGCCACCAGCAAAGCCCAGGGGCCGAGCACAGATACGCAGTATTTT.